This T cell receptor (beta chain) was recovered during a study of cytomegalovirus exposure and HLA in healthy donors. Study-level findings and limits: Among the CMV-associated chains, three were confirmed in vitro as specific for CMV antigens. The availability of immune exposure information extended only to CMV serostatus.

In this sample, this clone turned up once. Its antigen is still unknown. Unrecorded immune exposure was likely among donors, who were nominally healthy when sampled. The PCR contained 60 Vbeta and 13 Jbeta primers. Assay used: immunoSEQ multiplex PCR; TCRdb lists only in-frame clones, some missing. The sample holds nearly 95,000 clones, roughly 73% seen once. Germline V gives CDR1 SGHTS, CDR2 YDEGEE. Trimming took 2 bases from V and 5 from J, leaving 2 bases between them. The CDR3 spans 10 residues. The origin of this receptor is a woman between 40 and 55 years old in good health and CMV-seronegative. Material: PBMCs. The J gene is TRBJ2-7, the V gene TRBV5-8; D unclear. Here the CDR3 reads CASSFNEQYF. The CDR3 DNA reads TGTGCCAGCAGCTTCAACGAGCAGTACTTC.